This record looks at one T cell receptor (beta chain) sequence and its context. Its antigen is currently unknown. PCR amplification relied on 60 Vbeta primers (plus 13 Jbeta primers). Assay: immunoSEQ multiplex PCR; the TCRdb copy retains only in-frame clones and omits some. The profile shows over 150,000 clones, roughly 74% of them singletons. The sample comes from a study of cytomegalovirus exposure and HLA in healthy donors. Whole-study results and caveats: A few of the chains that were CMV-associated were confirmed in vitro to be specific for CMV antigens. The study put around 180 TCR beta chains on its list as cytomegalovirus-associated. Roughly uniform depth of sequencing across donors was assumed in presence/absence analyses.

The source is a man between 18 and 35 years old in good health and CMV-seronegative. Sequencing was carried out using PBMCs.

The CDR3 DNA sequence: TGCGCCAGCAGCTTGGCAGTAGGGAGGAACTATGGCTACACCTTC. Amino acid sequence: CASSLAVGRNYGYTF. The genes are TRBV5-1 and TRBJ1-2, with D hard to call. Germline CDR1 SGHRS, CDR2 YFSETQ. V was clipped by 0 bases and J by 2 bases, with 11 bases between them. This CDR3 comprises 15 residues. The whole variable domain, filled in from reference TRBV5-1 and TRBJ1-2, reads KAGVTQTPRYLIKTRGQQVTLSCSPISGHRSVSWYQQTPGQGLQFLFEYFSETQRNKGNFPGRFSGRQFSNSRSEMNVSTLELGDSALYLCASSLAVGRNYGYTFGSGTRLTVV.